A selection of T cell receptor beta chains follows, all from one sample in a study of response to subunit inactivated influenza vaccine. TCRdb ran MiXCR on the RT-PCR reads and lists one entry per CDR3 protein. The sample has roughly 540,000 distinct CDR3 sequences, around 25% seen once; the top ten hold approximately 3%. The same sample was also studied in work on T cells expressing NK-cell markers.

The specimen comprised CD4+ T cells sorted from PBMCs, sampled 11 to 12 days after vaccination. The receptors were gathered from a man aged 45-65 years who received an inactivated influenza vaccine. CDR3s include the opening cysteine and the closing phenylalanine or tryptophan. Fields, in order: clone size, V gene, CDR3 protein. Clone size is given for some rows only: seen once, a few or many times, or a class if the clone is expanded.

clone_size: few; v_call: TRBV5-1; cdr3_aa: CASSSGTRDEQYF
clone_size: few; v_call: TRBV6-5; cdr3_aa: CASSYSPGNTDTQYF
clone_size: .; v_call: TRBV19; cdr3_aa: CASSIPGQLTYEQYF
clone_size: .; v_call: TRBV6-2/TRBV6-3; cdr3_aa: CASRSGLAGYNEQFF
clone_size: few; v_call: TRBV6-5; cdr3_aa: CASSYQASGREGLYEQYF
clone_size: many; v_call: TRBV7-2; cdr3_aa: CASSSLAGSPDTQYF
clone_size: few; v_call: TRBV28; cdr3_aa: CASKGPNEQFF
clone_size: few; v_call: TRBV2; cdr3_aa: CASSETQSGRGSPLHF
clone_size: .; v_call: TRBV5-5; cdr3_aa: CASSLKGTATVGYNEQFF
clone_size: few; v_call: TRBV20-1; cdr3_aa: CSAREGHPNSPLHF
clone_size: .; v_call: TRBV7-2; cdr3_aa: CASSVKRGEDTQYF
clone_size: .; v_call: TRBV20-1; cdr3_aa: CSARTGPTLNEQFF
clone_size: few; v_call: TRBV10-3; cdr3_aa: CATGQGVSSGANVLTF
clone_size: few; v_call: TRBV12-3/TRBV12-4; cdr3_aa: CASSFNGGGGGEQFF
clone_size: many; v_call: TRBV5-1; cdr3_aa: CASSLSSGNEQFF
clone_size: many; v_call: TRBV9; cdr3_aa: CASSPRGAGNSPLHF
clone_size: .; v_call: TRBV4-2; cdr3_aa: CASAVTSGSSNYEQYF
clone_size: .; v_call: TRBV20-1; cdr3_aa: CSARVGPTDTEAFF
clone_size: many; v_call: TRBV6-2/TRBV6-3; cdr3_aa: CASSLDGSGVQYF
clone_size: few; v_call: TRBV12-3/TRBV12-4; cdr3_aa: CASRTGTSEWIGGELFF
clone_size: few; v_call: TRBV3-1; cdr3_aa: CASSLSGTGLAYGYTF
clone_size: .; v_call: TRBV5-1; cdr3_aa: CASSLTPGETQYF
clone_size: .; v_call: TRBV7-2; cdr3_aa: CASSQGRGDEQYF
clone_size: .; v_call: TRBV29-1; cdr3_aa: CSVVADGVSNIQYF
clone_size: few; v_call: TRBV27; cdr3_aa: CASSPLTGNYGYTF
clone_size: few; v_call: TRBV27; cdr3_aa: CASSPIGRKSGRYEQYF
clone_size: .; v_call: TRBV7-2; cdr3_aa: CASSLGFSGAEKLFF
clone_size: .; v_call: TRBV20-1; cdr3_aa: CSAREGRGSQPQHF
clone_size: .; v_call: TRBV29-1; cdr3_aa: CSVEVPFSYEQYF
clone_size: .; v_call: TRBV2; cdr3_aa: CASSANGQGAETQYF
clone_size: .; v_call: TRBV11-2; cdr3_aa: CASSFGRVGELFF
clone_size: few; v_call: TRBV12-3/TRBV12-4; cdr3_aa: CASRPKSMDNSPLHF
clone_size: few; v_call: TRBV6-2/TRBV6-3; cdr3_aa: CASSYAGSYNSPLHF
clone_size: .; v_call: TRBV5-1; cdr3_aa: CASRLRNTQETQYF
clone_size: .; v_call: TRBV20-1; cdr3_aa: CSARGGHRNEQFF
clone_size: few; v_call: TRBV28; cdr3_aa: CASSPPPIYEQYF
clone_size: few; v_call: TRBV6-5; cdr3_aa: CASSLPRTGGWTGELFF
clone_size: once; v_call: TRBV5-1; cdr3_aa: CASSLGLDRTYEQYF
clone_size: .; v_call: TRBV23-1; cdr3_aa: CASSHRDRKSYEQYF
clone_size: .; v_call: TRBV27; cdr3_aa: CASSLSGGRRAGAARTYRTDTQYF
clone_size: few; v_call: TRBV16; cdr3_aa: CASSQSSGSSVKLFF
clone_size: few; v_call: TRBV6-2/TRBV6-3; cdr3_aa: CASVRSHVGNTIYF